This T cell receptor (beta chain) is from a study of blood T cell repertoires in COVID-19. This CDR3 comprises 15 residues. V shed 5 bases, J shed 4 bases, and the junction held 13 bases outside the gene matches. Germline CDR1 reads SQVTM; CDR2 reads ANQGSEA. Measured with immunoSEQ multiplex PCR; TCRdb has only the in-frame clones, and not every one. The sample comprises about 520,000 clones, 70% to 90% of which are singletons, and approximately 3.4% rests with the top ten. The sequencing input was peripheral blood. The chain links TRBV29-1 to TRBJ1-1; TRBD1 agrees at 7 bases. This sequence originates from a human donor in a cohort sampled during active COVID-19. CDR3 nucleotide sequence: TGCAGCGTTCTCCCAGGGGGAGGTTTAGGCACTGAAGCTTTCTTT. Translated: CSVLPGGGLGTEAFF.